Each of the 23 T cell receptor beta chains below was sequenced from the same sample in a study of blood T cell repertoires in COVID-19. The assay was immunoSEQ multiplex PCR, and TCRdb's table has in-frame clones only and misses some. This table has about 300,000 clones, 75% to 90% appearing once. Source material: peripheral blood. The receptors were gathered from a man younger than 35 with active or convalescent COVID-19.

About this clone itself: This sample also contains other DNA sequences that code for the same CDR3. The chain recombines TRBV11-2 with TRBJ1-2; 9 bases align to TRBD1. The length of the CDR3 is 14 residues. Germline CDR1 is SGHAT and CDR2 is FQNNGV. Trimming took 1 base from V and 8 from J; bases not matched to a gene: 5. The CDR3 loop reads CASSLVDRGYGYTF. The CDR3 DNA reads as TGTGCCAGCAGCTTAGTGGACAGGGGTTACGGCTACACCTTC. The whole variable domain, filled in from reference TRBV11-2 and TRBJ1-2, reads EAGVAQSPRYKIIEKRQSVAFWCNPISGHATLYWYQQILGQGPKLLIQFQNNGVVDDSQLPKDRFSAERLKGVDSTLKIQPAKLEDSAVYLCASSLVDRGYGYTFGSGTRLTVV.

The V call is TRBV4-1, the J call TRBJ2-3, with 7 bases aligning to TRBD2. Trimming cost V 2 bases and J 11 bases; bases outside gene matches: 4. The CDR3 consists of 12 residues. From germline, CDR1 is MGHRA and CDR2 YSYEKL. The CDR3, as DNA: TGCGCCAGCAGCCAACATGGGGGGGAGCAGTATTTT. Protein product: CASSQHGGEQYF.

This clone appeared a single time. V and J are TRBV11-2 and TRBJ1-6; 9 nucleotides agree with TRBD1. With V trimmed by 5 bases and J by 10 bases, 9 bases remained unmatched. The CDR3 is made up of 15 amino acids. CDR1 SGHAT and CDR2 FQNNGV come from the germline V gene. The CDR3: CASSDIQGASSPLHF. The CDR3 DNA is TGTGCCAGCAGCGATATACAGGGGGCATCCTCACCCCTCCACTTT. Full variable domain (remainder filled in from reference TRBV11-2 and TRBJ1-6): EAGVAQSPRYKIIEKRQSVAFWCNPISGHATLYWYQQILGQGPKLLIQFQNNGVVDDSQLPKDRFSAERLKGVDSTLKIQPAKLEDSAVYLCASSDIQGASSPLHFGNGTRLTVT.

The V gene is TRBV7-9, the J gene TRBJ1-1; weak D call: TRBD1 (5 bases). The length of the CDR3 is 14 residues. Germline V gene lookup returns CDR1 SEHNR and CDR2 FQNEAQ (reference sequence). Trimming removed 1 base from V and 7 bases from J, with 13 bases in between. CDR3 nucleotide sequence: TGTGCCAGCAGCTTAGATCAAACAGGAGATGAAGCTTTCTTT. It yields the protein CASSLDQTGDEAFF.

The chain couples TRBV27 to TRBJ1-2; D is ambiguous. The CDR3 runs 13 residues. V dropped 0 bases and J dropped 6 bases, with 8 bases sitting between them. Germline CDR1 MNHEY, CDR2 SMNVEV (reference sequence). CDR3 sequence: CASSLSSGNGYTF. The CDR3 bases are TGTGCCAGCAGTTTATCGTCGGGGAATGGCTACACCTTC.

The gene calls are TRBV7-9 and TRBJ2-3; TRBD2 matches at 13 bases. J gave up 1 base and V 5 bases, and 6 bases lay outside the gene matches. CDR1 is SEHNR, CDR2 FQNEAQ, per germline (reference sequence). The CDR3 is made up of 17 amino acids. CDR3 amino acids: CASSPGLAGVGTDTQYF. In DNA, the CDR3 is TGTGCCAGCAGCCCCGGACTAGCGGGAGTCGGCACAGATACGCAGTATTTT. The variable domain in full, with the rest retrieved from reference TRBV7-9 and TRBJ2-3, is DTGVSQNPRHKITKRGQNVTFRCDPISEHNRLYWYRQTLGQGPEFLTYFQNEAQLEKSRLLSDRFSAERPKGSFSTLEIQRTEQGDSAMYLCASSPGLAGVGTDTQYFGPGTRLTVL.

The chain is built from TRBV14 and TRBJ1-2; no clear D gene. Germline assignment: CDR1 SGHDN and CDR2 FVKESK. Trimming removed 1 base from V and 3 bases from J, with 9 bases in between. CDR3 size: 14 residues. CDR3 nucleotides: TGTGCCAGCAGCCAAGGGTTGGGAGACTATGGCTACACCTTC. Amino acids: CASSQGLGDYGYTF. The full variable domain, rest sourced from reference TRBV14 and TRBJ1-2, is EAGVTQFPSHSVIEKGQTVTLRCDPISGHDNLYWYRRVMGKEIKFLLHFVKESKQDESGMPNNRFLAERTGGTYSTLKVQPAELEDSGVYFCASSQGLGDYGYTFGSGTRLTVV.

Written as DNA, the CDR3 is TGTGCCAGCAGTTACCTGCGGGGTGGAGAGACCCAGTACTTC. Protein: CASSYLRGGETQYF. V is TRBV6-5 and J is TRBJ2-5, with D possibly TRBD2 on 6 matching bases. Trimming took off 2 bases at V and 4 bases at J, with 11 bases between the two ends. Per the germline V gene, CDR1 is MNHEY and CDR2 is SVGAGI. The CDR3 extends over 14 amino acids.

The gene calls are TRBV29-1 and TRBJ2-7; D gene uncertain. Deletions cut 2 bases from V and 5 bases from J, with 13 bases between. Germline V gene sequence: CDR1 SQVTM, CDR2 ANQGSEA. This CDR3 is built from 13 residues. CDR3 in DNA: TGCAGCGTTGAAAAGTCTAGTTTTGACGAGCAGTACTTC. Its translation is CSVEKSSFDEQYF.

This rearrangement joins TRBV29-1 to TRBJ2-5; 14 bases agree with TRBD2. CDR1 is SQVTM and CDR2 is ANQGSEA in the germline V gene. V shed 6 bases, J shed 5 bases, and the junction held 5 bases outside the gene matches. There are 14 residues in the CDR3. The CDR3 region is CSVGGLAGVETQYF. CDR3 nucleotide sequence: TGCAGCGTAGGGGGACTAGCGGGAGTGGAGACCCAGTACTTC.

V is TRBV29-1 and J is TRBJ2-1, with D hard to call. V was shortened by 3 bases and J by 4 bases, with 4 bases between the two germline ends. Per germline, CDR1 SQVTM and CDR2 ANQGSEA. CDR3 size: 11 residues. CDR3 DNA sequence: TGCAGCGTTGATAGTTACAATGAGCAGTTCTTC. Translating it yields CSVDSYNEQFF.

The rearrangement links TRBV7-9 to TRBJ2-7, with D maybe TRBD1 (5 bases). Deletions cut 5 bases from V and 2 bases from J, with 10 bases between. Germline CDR1 is SEHNR and CDR2 is FQNEAQ (reference sequence). The CDR3 covers 13 residues. In DNA, the CDR3 is TGTGCCAGCAGCGAAACAGGAGCCTACGAGCAGTACTTC. Protein sequence: CASSETGAYEQYF.

The chain recombines TRBV6-4 with TRBJ2-3; 11 bases fit TRBD2. Germline CDR1 and CDR2: MRHNA and SNTAGT. Germline trimming cut 6 bases from V and 3 bases from J; bases unmatched to any gene: 5. The CDR3 is 15 residues long. The CDR3 DNA reads as TGTGCCAGCAGCCCTACTAGCGGGGGAACAGATACGCAGTATTTT. Amino acid sequence: CASSPTSGGTDTQYF.

The sample holds one count of this clone. This chain joins TRBV19 and TRBJ1-2, with a tentative D call TRBD1 (6 bases). CDR1 is LNHDA and CDR2 is SQIVND in the germline V gene (reference sequence). Trimming cost V 7 bases and J 5 bases, with 20 bases left between them. The CDR3 contains 15 residues. The chain's CDR3 is CASKTSTGSLYGYTF. Here the CDR3 DNA reads TGTGCCAGTAAAACATCCACAGGGAGCCTATATGGCTACACCTTC.

This clone was found once. In DNA, the CDR3 is TGCGCCAGCAGCCCGGGACAGGGGGCCGGAGATACGCAGTATTTT. This translates into CASSPGQGAGDTQYF. This chain connects TRBV5-1 to TRBJ2-3; 12 nucleotides align to TRBD1. Germline V gene lookup returns CDR1 SGHRS and CDR2 YFSETQ. Germline trimming cut 4 bases from V and 5 bases from J; bases unmatched to any gene: 5. The length of the CDR3 is 15 residues.

This chain joins TRBV6-5 and TRBJ1-1; 7 bases match TRBD1. With 4 bases clipped from V and 1 base from J, the junction kept 6 bases outside the gene matches. CDR1 is MNHEY, CDR2 SVGAGI, per germline. The length of the CDR3 is 15 residues. CDR3 DNA sequence: TGTGCCAGCAGTTCATCGGACAGGAAGAACACTGAAGCTTTCTTT. Translating it yields CASSSSDRKNTEAFF.

The J gene is TRBJ2-1, the V gene TRBV29-1; the D gene is possibly TRBD1 (6 bases). Germline CDR1 reads SQVTM; CDR2 reads ANQGSEA. There are 13 residues in the CDR3. V lost 4 bases and J 2 bases, leaving 9 bases between the germline ends. The CDR3, as DNA: TGCAGCGTTGGCCAGGGGACCTACAATGAGCAGTTCTTC. Protein product: CSVGQGTYNEQFF.

The gene calls are TRBV5-1 and TRBJ2-1; TRBD2 aligns across 11 bases. This CDR3 is built from 15 residues. The germline CDR1 and CDR2 sequences are SGHRS and YFSETQ. The V gene end was trimmed by 4 bases and the J gene end by 5 bases; junction bases not matched to a gene: 5. CDR3 amino acids: CASSVTSGTHNEQFF. DNA of the CDR3: TGCGCCAGCAGCGTGACTAGCGGGACCCACAATGAGCAGTTCTTC.

The rearrangement uses TRBV9 and TRBJ2-1; 11 bases are shared with TRBD2. The CDR3 totals 14 residues. Germline V gene data show CDR1 as SGDLS and CDR2 as YYNGEE. Trimming at V came to 4 bases and at J to 10 bases, leaving 7 bases not matched to a gene. The CDR3 loop is CASSPRTSGPEQFF. As DNA, the CDR3 is TGTGCCAGCAGCCCCCGGACTAGCGGGCCCGAGCAGTTCTTC.

The chain is built from TRBV11-2 and TRBJ1-2; D gene ambiguous. Per germline, CDR1 SGHAT and CDR2 FQNNGV. Trimming pared 4 bases from V and 0 bases from J, leaving 12 bases between. The CDR3 spans 15 residues. In DNA, the CDR3 is TGTGCCAGCAGCTCTCCTAGAAATACTAACTATGGCTACACCTTC. Residues: CASSSPRNTNYGYTF.

The chain couples TRBV6-2 or TRBV6-3 to TRBJ2-7, with a tentative D call TRBD1 (6 bases). CDR1 and CDR2 (germline): MNHEY, SVGEGT. The CDR3 contains 15 residues. Trimming pared 5 bases from V and 2 bases from J, leaving 16 bases between. The CDR3 here is CASSLQYRETYEQYF. DNA for the CDR3: TGTGCCAGCAGTCTCCAGTACAGGGAAACCTACGAGCAGTACTTC.

The chain is built from TRBV4-1 and TRBJ2-3; TRBD2 is a possible D gene (6 bases). Germline V gene data show CDR1 as MGHRA and CDR2 as YSYEKL. The CDR3 totals 17 residues. The V gene lost 3 bases and the J gene lost 4 bases, with 20 bases spanning the gap. The CDR3 bases are TGCGCCAGCAGCCACGTAAAGGGGAACCGGAGGGCAGATACGCAGTATTTT. It is translated as CASSHVKGNRRADTQYF.

This clone was seen only once. The CDR3 spells CASSFNRLYQPQHF. DNA for the CDR3: TGTGCCAGCAGCTTTAACAGATTATATCAGCCCCAGCATTTT. The chain joins TRBV5-8 to TRBJ1-5; no reliable D call. From germline, CDR1 is SGHTS and CDR2 YDEGEE. This CDR3 spans 14 amino acids. Trimming took 2 bases from V and 5 from J, leaving 11 bases between them.